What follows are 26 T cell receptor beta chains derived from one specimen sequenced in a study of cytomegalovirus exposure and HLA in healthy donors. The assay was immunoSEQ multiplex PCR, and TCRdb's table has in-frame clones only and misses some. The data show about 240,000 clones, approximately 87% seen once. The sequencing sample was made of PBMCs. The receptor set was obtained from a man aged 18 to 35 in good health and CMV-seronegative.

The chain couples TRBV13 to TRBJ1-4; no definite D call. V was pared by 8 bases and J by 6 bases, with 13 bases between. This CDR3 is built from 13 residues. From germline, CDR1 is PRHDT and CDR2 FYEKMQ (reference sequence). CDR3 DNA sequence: TGTGCCAGCGTTTGGGCAGCCCATGAAAAACTGTTTTTT. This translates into CASVWAAHEKLFF.

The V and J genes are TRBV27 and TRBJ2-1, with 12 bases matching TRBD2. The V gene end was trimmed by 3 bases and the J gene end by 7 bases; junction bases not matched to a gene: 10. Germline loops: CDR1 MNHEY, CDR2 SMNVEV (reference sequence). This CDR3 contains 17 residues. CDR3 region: CASSFPRTSGIRNEQFF. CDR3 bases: TGTGCCAGCAGTTTTCCACGGACTAGCGGGATAAGAAATGAGCAGTTCTTC.

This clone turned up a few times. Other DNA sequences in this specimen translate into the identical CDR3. The CDR3 DNA is TGTGCCAGTAGTATGGGGAGGGGGGCCACTGAAGCTTTCTTT. This translates into CASSMGRGATEAFF. J is TRBJ1-1 and V is TRBV19; perhaps TRBD1 as D (6 bases). CDR1 and CDR2 (germline): LNHDA, SQIVND (reference sequence). The CDR3 is 14 amino acids. V dropped 3 bases and J dropped 4 bases, with 12 bases sitting between them.

In DNA, the CDR3 is TGCGCCAGCAGCCCCCTACCCGGAGAACCGTCCTACGAGCAGTACTTC. Its protein product is CASSPLPGEPSYEQYF. The gene calls are TRBV4-3 and TRBJ2-7; no reliable D call. The CDR3 loop spans 16 amino acids. V was pared by 4 bases and J by 1 base, with 17 bases between. The germline gives CDR1 LGHNA, CDR2 YSLEER.

The CDR3 is CASSFGQGFYEQYF. CDR3 coding DNA: TGTGCCAGCAGTTTTGGCCAGGGGTTTTACGAGCAGTACTTC. V and J are TRBV27 and TRBJ2-7, with D maybe TRBD1 (6 bases). This CDR3 region has 14 residues. Germline V gives CDR1 MNHEY, CDR2 SMNVEV (reference sequence). The V gene lost 3 bases and the J gene lost 4 bases, with 13 bases spanning the gap.

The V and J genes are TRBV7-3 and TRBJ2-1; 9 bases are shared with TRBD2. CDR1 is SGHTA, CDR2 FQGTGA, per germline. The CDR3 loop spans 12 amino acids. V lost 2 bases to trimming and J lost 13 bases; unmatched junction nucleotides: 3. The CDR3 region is CASSLASGAQFF. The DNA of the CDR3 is TGTGCCAGCAGCTTAGCTAGCGGGGCTCAGTTCTTC.

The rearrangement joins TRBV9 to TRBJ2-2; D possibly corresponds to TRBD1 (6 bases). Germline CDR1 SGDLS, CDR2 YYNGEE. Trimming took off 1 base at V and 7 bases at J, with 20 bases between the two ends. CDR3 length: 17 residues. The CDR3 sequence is CASSVQGTRILHGELFF. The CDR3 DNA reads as TGTGCCAGCAGCGTACAAGGGACACGCATCCTCCACGGGGAGCTGTTTTTT.

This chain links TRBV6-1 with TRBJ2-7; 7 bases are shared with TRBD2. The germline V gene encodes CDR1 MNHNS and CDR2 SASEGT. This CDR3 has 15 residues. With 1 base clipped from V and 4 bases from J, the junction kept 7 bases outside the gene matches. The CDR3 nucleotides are TGTGCCAGCAGTGAAGGGAGGACTAGTATATACGAGCAGTACTTC. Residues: CASSEGRTSIYEQYF.

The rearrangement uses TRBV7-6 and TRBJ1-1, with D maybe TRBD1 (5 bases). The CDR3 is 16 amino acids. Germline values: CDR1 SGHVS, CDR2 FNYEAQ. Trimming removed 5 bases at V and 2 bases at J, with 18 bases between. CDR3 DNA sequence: TGTGCCAGCAGCGCTCCCGATGGACGGACAAACACTGAAGCTTTCTTT. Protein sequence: CASSAPDGRTNTEAFF.

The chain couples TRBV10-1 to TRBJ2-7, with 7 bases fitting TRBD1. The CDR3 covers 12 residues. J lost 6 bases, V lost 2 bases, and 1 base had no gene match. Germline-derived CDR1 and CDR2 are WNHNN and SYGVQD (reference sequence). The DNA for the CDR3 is TGCGCCAGCAGTGAGAACAGGGGCGAGCAGTACTTC. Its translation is CASSENRGEQYF.

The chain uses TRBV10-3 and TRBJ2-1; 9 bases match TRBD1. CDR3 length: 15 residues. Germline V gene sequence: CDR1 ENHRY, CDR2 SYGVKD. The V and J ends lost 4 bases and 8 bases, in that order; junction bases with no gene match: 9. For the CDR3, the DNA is TGTGCCATCAGTGCAACAGGGGGCTTAGCCGATGAGCAGTTCTTC. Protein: CAISATGGLADEQFF.

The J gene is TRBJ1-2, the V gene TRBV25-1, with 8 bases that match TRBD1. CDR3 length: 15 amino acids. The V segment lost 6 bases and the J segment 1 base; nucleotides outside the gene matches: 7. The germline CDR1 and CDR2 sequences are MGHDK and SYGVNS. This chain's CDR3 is CASRQTGVFNYGYTF. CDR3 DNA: TGTGCCAGCAGACAGACAGGGGTTTTTAACTATGGCTACACCTTC.

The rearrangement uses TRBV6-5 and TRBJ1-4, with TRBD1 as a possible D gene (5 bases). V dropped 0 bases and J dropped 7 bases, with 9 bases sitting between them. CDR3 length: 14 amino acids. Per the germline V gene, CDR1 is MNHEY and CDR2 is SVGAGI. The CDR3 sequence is CASSYSGGGEKLFF. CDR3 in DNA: TGTGCCAGCAGTTACTCGGGGGGTGGTGAAAAACTGTTTTTT.

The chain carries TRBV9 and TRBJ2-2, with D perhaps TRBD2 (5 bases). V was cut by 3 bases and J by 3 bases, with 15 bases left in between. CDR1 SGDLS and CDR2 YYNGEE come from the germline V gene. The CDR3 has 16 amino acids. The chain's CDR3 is CASSGAGESDTGELFF. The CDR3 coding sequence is TGTGCCAGCAGCGGCGCCGGGGAGTCGGACACCGGGGAGCTGTTTTTT.

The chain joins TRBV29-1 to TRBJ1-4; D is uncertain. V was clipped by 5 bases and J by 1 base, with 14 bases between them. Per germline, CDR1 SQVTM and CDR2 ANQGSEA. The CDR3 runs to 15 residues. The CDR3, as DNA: TGCAGCGTTCCGTTGATGGGAGGAACTAATGAAAAACTGTTTTTT. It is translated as CSVPLMGGTNEKLFF.

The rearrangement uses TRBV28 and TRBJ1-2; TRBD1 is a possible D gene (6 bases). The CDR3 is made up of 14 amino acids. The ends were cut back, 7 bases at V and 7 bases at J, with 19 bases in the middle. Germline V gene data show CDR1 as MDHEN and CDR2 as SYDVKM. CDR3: CASNNPGGALGYTF. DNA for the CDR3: TGTGCCAGCAATAACCCTGGGGGGGCGCTTGGCTACACCTTC.

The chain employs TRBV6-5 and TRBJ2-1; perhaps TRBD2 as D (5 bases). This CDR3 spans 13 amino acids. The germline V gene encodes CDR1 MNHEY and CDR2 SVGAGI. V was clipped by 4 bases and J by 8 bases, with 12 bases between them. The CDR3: CASSSLGRDEQFF. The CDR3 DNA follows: TGTGCCAGCAGTTCACTAGGTCGAGATGAGCAGTTCTTC.

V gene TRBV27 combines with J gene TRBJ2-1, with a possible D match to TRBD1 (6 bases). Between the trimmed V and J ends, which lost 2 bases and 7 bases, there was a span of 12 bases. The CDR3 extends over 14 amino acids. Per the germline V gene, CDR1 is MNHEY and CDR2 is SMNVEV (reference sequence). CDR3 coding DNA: TGTGCCAGCAGTTTAAGGGCAGGGGATAATGAGCAGTTCTTC. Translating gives CASSLRAGDNEQFF.

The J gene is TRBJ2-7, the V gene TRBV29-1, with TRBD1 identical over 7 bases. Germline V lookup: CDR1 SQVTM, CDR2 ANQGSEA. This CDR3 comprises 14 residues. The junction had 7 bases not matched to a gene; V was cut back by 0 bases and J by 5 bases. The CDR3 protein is CSVEDHRGRNEQYF. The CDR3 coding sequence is TGCAGCGTTGAAGATCACAGGGGTCGTAACGAGCAGTACTTC.

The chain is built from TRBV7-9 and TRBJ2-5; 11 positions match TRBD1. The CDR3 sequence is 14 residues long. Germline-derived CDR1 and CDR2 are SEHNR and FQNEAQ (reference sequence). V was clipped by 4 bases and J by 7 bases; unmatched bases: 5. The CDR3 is CASSSGTGGVTQYF. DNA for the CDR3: TGTGCCAGCAGCTCGGGGACAGGGGGAGTGACCCAGTACTTC.

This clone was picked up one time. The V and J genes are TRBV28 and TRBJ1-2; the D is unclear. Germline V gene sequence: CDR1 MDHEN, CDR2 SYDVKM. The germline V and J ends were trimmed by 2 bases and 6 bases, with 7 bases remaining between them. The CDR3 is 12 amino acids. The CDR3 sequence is CASSLQTHGYTF. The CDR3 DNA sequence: TGTGCCAGCAGTTTACAGACTCATGGCTACACCTTC.

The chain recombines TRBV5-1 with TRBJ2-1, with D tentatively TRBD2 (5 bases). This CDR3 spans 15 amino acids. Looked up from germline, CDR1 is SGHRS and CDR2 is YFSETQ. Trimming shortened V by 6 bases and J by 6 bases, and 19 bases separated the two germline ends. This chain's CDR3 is CASTTIAQNGNEQFF. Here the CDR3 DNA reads TGCGCCAGCACCACAATAGCGCAAAATGGCAATGAGCAGTTCTTC.

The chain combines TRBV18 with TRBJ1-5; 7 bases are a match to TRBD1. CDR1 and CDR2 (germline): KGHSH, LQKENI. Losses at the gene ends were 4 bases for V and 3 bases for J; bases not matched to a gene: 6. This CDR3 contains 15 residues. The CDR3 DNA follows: TGTGCCAGCTCACATGGACAGGACTCCAATCAGCCCCAGCATTTT. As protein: CASSHGQDSNQPQHF.

CDR3 sequence (DNA): TGTGCCAGCGGGGACAGGGGATGGGGGAACATTCAGTACTTC. Translating it yields CASGDRGWGNIQYF. This chain joins TRBV5-6 and TRBJ2-4, with TRBD1 matching over 10 bases. CDR1 is SGHDT and CDR2 is YYEEEE in the germline V gene. CDR3 size: 14 residues. V shed 7 bases and J 7 bases; nucleotides not matched to a gene: 8.

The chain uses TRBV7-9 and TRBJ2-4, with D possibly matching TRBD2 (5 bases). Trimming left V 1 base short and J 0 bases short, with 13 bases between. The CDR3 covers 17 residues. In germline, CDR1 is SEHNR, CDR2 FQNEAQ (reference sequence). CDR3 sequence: CASSLVAGEKAKNIQYF. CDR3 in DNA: TGTGCCAGCAGCTTAGTAGCCGGGGAGAAAGCCAAAAACATTCAGTACTTC.

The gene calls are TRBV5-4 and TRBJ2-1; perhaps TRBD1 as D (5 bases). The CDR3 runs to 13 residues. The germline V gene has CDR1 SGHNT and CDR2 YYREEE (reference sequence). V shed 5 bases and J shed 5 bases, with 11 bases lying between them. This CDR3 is CASSADRNNEQFF. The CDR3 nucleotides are TGTGCCAGCAGTGCCGACAGAAACAATGAGCAGTTCTTC.